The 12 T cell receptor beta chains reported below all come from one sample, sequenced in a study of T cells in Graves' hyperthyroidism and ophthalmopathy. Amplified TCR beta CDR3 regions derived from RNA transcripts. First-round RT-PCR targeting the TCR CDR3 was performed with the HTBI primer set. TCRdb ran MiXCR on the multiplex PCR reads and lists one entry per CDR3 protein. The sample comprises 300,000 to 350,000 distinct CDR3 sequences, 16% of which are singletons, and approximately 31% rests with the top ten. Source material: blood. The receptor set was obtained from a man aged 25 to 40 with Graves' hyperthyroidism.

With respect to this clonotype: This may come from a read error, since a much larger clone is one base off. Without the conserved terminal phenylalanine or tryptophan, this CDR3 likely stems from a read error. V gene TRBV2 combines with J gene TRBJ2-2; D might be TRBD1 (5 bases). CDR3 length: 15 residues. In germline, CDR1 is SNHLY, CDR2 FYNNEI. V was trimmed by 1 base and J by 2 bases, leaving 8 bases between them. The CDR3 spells CASSEVQGNTGELFS. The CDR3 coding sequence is TGTGCCAGCAGTGAAGTGCAGGGAAACACCGGGGAGCTGTTTTCT.

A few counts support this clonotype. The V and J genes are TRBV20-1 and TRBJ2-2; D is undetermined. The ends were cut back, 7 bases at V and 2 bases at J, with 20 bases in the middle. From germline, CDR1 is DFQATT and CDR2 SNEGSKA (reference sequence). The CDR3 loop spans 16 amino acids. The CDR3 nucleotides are TGCAGTGGCCATTCGTTGAGCCACGTTAACACCGGGGAGCTGTTTTTT. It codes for CSGHSLSHVNTGELFF.

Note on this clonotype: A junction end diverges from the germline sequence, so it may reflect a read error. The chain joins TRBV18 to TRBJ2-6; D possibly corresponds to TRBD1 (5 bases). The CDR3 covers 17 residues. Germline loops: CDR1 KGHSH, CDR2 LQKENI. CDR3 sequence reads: CVSSSTFQGSGANVLTF. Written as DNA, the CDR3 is TGTGTCAGCTCATCCACCTTTCAGGGTTCTGGGGCCAACGTCCTGACTTTC.

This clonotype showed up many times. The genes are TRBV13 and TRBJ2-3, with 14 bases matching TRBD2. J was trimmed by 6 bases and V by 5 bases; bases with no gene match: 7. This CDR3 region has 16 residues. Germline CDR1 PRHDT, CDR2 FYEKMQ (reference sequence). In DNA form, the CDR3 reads TGTGCCAGCAGCAGAGGACTAGCGGGAGGCGGGGATACGCAGTATTTT. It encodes CASSRGLAGGGDTQYF.

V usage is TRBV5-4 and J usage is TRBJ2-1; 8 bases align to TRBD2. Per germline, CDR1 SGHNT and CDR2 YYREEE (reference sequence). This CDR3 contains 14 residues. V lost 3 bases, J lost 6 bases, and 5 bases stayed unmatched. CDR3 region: CASSSGGGANEQFF. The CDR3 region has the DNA TGTGCCAGCAGCTCGGGAGGGGGGGCCAATGAGCAGTTCTTC. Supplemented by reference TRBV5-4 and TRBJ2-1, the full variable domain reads ETGVTQSPTHLIKTRGQQVTLRCSSQSGHNTVSWYQQALGQGPQFIFQYYREEENGRGNFPPRFSGLQFPNYSSELNVNALELDDSALYLCASSSGGGANEQFFGPGTRLTVL.

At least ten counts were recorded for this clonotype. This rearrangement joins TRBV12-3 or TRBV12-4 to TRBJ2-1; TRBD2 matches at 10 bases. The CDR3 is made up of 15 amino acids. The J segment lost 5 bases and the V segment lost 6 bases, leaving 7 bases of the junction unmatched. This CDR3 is CASSASGGGHNEQFF. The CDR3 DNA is TGTGCCAGCAGCGCTAGCGGGGGAGGCCACAATGAGCAGTTCTTC.

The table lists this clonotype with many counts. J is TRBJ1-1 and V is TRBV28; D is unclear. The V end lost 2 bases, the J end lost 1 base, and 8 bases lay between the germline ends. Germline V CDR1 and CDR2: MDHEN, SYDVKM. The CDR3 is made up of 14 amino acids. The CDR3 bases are TGTGCCAGCAGTTTACCCCAGACGAACACTGAAGCTTTCTTT. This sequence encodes CASSLPQTNTEAFF.

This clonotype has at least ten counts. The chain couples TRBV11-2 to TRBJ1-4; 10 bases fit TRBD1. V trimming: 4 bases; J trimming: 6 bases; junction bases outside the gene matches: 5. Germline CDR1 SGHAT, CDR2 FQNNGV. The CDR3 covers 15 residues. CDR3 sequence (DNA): TGTGCCAGCAGCTCAGGGACAGGGGCGTATGAAAAACTGTTTTTT. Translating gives CASSSGTGAYEKLFF. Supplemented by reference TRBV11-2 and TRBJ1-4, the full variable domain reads EAGVAQSPRYKIIEKRQSVAFWCNPISGHATLYWYQQILGQGPKLLIQFQNNGVVDDSQLPKDRFSAERLKGVDSTLKIQPAKLEDSAVYLCASSSGTGAYEKLFFGSGTQLSVL.

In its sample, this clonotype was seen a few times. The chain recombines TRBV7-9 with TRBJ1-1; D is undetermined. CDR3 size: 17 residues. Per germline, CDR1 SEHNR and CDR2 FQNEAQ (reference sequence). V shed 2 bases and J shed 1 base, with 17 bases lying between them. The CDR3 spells CASSLSPGGGSNTEAFF. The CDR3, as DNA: TGTGCCAGCAGCTTATCTCCCGGAGGAGGGTCGAACACTGAAGCTTTCTTT.

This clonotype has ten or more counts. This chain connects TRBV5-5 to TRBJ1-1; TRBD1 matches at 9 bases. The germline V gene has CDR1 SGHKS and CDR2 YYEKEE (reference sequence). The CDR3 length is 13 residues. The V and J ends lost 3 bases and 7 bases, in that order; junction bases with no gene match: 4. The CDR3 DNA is TGTGCCAGCAGCTCGACAGGGGGGGGTGAAGCTTTCTTT. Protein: CASSSTGGGEAFF.

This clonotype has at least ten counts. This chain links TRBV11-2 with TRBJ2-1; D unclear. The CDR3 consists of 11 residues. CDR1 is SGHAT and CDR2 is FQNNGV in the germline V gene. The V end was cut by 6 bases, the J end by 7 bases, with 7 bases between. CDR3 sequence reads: CASRVVNEQFF. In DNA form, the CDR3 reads TGTGCCAGCAGGGTTGTGAATGAGCAGTTCTTC.

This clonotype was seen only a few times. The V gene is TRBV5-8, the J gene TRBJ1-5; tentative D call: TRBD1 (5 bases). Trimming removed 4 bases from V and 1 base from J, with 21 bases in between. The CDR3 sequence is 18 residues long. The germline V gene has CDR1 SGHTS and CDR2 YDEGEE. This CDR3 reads CASSPGRSRGGSNQPQHF. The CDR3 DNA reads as TGTGCCAGCAGCCCGGGACGTTCTCGGGGGGGAAGCAATCAGCCCCAGCATTTT. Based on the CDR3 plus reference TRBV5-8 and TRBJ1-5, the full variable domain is EAGVTQSPTHLIKTRGQQATLRCSPISGHTSVYWYQQALGLGLQFLLWYDEGEERNRGNFPPRFSGRQFPNYSSELNVNALELEDSALYLCASSPGRSRGGSNQPQHFGDGTRLSIL.